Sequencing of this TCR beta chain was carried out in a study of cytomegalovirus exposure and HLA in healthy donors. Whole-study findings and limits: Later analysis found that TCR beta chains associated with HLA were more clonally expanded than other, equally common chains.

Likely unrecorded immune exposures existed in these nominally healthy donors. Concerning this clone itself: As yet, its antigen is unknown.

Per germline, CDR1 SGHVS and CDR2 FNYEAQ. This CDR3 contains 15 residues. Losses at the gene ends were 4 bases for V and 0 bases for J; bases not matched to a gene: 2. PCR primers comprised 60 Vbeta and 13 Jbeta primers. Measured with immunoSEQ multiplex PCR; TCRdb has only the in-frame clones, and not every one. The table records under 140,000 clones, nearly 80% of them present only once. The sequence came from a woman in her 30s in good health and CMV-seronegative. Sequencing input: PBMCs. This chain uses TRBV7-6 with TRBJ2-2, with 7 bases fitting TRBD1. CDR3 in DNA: TGTGCCAGCAGCTCAGGGGGATCGAACACCGGGGAGCTGTTTTTT. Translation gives CASSSGGSNTGELFF. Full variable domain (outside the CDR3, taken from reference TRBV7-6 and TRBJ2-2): GAGVSQSPRYKVTKRGQDVALRCDPISGHVSLYWYRQALGQGPEFLTYFNYEAQQDKSGLPNDRFSAERPEGSISTLTIQRTEQRDSAMYRCASSSGGSNTGELFFGEGSRLTVL.